Listed below are T cell receptor beta chains from one sample, sequenced in a study of blood T cell repertoires in COVID-19. Profiling relied on immunoSEQ multiplex PCR, and the TCRdb table lists in-frame clones only, not all of them. The sample consists of 55,000 to 80,000 clones, approximately 89% of them appearing once. The sample comprised peripheral blood. These receptors all stem from a man at least 80 years old with acute or convalescent COVID-19. Both conserved end residues are part of each CDR3. A D gene is named only where the DNA matches it firmly. Expanded clones get a size class; other rows say once, few or many, or leave the size out.

>TRBV19|TRBD1|-|13|TRBJ1-4
TGTGCCGTAGAGGACAGGCCTAGAGAAAAACTGTTTTTT
CAVEDRPREKLFF
>TRBV7-9|-|many|14|TRBJ1-2
TGTGCCAGCAGCTTATTGGTTGGCAGGGGAGGCTACACCTTC
CASSLLVGRGGYTF
>TRBV6-6|TRBD1|-|17|TRBJ1-5
TGTGCCAGCAGTCCGAGACACGGGACAGCACCCAATCAGCCCCAGCATTTT
CASSPRHGTAPNQPQHF
>TRBV6-5|TRBD1|-|15|TRBJ1-5
TGTGCCAGCAGTTCAGGACAGGGATATAATCAGCCCCAGCATTTT
CASSSGQGYNQPQHF
>TRBV5-4|-|-|14|TRBJ1-1
TGTGCCAGCAGCTGGGGGCCCATGAACACTGAAGCTTTCTTT
CASSWGPMNTEAFF
>TRBV28|TRBD1|-|17|TRBJ1-5
TGTGCCAGCAGTTGGACAGGGGGGGGTTATAGCAATCAGCCCCAGCATTTT
CASSWTGGGYSNQPQHF
>TRBV10-3|-|-|15|TRBJ1-1
TGTGCCATCAGTGAGTCGGAGGGGAGGAACACTGAAGCTTTCTTT
CAISESEGRNTEAFF
>TRBV27|-|-|17|TRBJ1-5
TGTGCCAGCAGTTTGACCCCCCCGACAGTTAGCAATCAGCCCCAGCATTTT
CASSLTPPTVSNQPQHF
>TRBV19|TRBD1|-|14|TRBJ2-2
TGTGCCAGTAGTCGACAGGGGGCATCCGGGGAGCTGTTTTTT
CASSRQGASGELFF
>TRBV30|-|-|11|TRBJ1-1
TGTGCCTGGGCGGAGGGACCTGAAGCTTTCTTT
CAWAEGPEAFF